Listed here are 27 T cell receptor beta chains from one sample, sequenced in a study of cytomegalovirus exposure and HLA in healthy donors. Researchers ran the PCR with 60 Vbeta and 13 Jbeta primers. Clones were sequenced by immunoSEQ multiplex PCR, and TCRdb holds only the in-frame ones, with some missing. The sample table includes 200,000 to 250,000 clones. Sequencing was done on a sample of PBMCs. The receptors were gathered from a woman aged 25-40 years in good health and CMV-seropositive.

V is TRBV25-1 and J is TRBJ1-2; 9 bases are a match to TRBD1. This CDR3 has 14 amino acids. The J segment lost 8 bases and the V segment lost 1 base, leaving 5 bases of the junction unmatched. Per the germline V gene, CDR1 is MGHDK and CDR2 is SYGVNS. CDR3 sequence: CASSESGDREGYTF. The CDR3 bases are TGTGCCAGCAGTGAATCTGGGGACAGGGAGGGCTACACCTTC.

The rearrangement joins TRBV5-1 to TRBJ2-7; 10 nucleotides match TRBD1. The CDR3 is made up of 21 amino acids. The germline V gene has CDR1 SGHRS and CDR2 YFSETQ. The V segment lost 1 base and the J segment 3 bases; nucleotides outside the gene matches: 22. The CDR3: CASSLLPLGGFSGTGDYEQYF. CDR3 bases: TGCGCCAGCAGCTTGTTACCTCTGGGGGGATTCTCCGGGACAGGGGACTACGAGCAGTACTTC.

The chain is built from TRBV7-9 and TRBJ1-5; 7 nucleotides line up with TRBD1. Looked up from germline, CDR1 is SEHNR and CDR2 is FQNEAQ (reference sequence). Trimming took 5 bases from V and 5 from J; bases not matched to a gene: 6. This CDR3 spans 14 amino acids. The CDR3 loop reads CASSRPGGYQPQHF. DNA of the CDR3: TGTGCCAGCAGCCGCCCAGGGGGTTATCAGCCCCAGCATTTT.

The CDR3 here is CASTRREPSEQYF. CDR3 bases: TGTGCCAGCACCCGGCGGGAGCCTTCGGAGCAGTACTTC. The chain is built from TRBV5-6 and TRBJ2-7; TRBD2 matches 7 bases. The CDR3 has 13 amino acids. V lost 6 bases to trimming and J lost 7 bases; unmatched junction nucleotides: 10. The germline V gene has CDR1 SGHDT and CDR2 YYEEEE.

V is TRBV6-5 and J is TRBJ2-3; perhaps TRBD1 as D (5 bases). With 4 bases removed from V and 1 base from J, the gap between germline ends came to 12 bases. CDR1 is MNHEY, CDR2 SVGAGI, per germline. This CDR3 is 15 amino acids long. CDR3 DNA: TGTGCCAGCAGTTCCACAGGTTTTCGCACAGATACGCAGTATTTT. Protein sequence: CASSSTGFRTDTQYF.

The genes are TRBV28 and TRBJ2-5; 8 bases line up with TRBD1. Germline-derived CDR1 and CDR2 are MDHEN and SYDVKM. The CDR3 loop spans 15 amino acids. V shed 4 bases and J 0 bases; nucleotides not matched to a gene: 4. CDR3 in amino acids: CASSSDRDDQETQYF. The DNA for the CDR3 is TGTGCCAGCAGTTCGGACAGGGATGACCAAGAGACCCAGTACTTC.

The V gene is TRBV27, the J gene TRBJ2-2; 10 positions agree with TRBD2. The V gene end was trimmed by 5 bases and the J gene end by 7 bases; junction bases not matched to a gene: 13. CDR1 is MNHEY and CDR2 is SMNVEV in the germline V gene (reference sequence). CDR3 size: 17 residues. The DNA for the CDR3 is TGTGCCAGCAGTACGCCTTTTAGCGGGGGGCAAGACGGGGAGCTGTTTTTT. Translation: CASSTPFSGGQDGELFF.

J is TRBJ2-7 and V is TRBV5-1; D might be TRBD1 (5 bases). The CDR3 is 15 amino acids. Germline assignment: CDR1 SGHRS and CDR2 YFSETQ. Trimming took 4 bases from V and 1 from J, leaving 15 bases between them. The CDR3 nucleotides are TGCGCCAGCAGCCCTCGGTGGGGCCCGTCCTACGAGCAGTACTTC. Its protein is CASSPRWGPSYEQYF.

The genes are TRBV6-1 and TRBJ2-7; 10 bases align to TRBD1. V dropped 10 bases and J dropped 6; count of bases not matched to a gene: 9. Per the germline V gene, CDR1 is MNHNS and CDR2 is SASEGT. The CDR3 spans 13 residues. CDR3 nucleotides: TGTGCCACTCAGGACAGGGGGTCTCTCGAGCAGTACTTC. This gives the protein CATQDRGSLEQYF.

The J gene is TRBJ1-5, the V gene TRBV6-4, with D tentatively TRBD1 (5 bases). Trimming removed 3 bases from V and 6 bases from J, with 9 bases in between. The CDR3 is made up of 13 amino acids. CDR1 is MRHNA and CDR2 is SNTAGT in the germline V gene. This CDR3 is CASSEATGQPQHF. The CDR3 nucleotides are TGTGCCAGCAGTGAGGCCACAGGTCAGCCCCAGCATTTT.

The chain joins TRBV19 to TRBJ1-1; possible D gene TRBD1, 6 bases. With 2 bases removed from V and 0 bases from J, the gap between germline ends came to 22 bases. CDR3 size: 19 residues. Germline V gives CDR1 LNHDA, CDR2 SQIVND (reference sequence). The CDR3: CASSISRPGVTIMNTEAFF. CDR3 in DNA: TGTGCCAGTAGTATAAGTAGGCCAGGGGTGACAATTATGAACACTGAAGCTTTCTTT.

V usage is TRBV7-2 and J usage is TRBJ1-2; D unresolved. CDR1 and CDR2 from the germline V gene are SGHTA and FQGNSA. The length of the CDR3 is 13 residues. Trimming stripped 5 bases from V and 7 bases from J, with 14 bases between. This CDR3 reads CASSPHRESGYTF. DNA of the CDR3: TGTGCCAGCAGCCCCCACCGGGAGTCTGGCTACACCTTC.

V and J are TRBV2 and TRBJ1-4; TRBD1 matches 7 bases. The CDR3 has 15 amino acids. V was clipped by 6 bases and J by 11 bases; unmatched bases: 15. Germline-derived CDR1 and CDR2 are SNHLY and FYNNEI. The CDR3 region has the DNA TGTGCCAGCAGGGACAGACAGGGTGTCATCGGGAAACTGTTTTTT. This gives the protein CASRDRQGVIGKLFF.

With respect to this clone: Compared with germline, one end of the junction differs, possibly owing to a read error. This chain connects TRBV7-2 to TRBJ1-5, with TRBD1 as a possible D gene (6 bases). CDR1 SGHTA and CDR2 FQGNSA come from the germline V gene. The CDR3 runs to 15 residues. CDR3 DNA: TGTGCCAGCAGTTTAGTACAGGGAGGCAATCAGCCCCAGCATTTT. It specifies CASSLVQGGNQPQHF. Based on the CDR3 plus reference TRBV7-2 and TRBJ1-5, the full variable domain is GAGVSQSPSNKVTEKGKDVELRCDPISGHTALYWYRQSLGQGLEFLIYFQGNSAPDKSGLPSDRFSAERTGGSVSTLTIQRTQQEDSAVYLCASSLVQGGNQPQHFGDGTRLSIL.

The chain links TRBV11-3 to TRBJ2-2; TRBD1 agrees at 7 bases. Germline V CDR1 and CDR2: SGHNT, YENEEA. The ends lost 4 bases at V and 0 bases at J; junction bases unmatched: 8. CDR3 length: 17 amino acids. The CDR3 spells CASSSRDRYTNTGELFF. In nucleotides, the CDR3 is TGTGCCAGCAGCTCCCGGGACAGATACACGAACACCGGGGAGCTGTTTTTT. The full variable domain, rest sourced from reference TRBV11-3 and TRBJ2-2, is EAGVVQSPRYKIIEKKQPVAFWCNPISGHNTLYWYLQNLGQGPELLIRYENEEAVDDSQLPKDRFSAERLKGVDSTLKIQPAELGDSAVYLCASSSRDRYTNTGELFFGEGSRLTVL.

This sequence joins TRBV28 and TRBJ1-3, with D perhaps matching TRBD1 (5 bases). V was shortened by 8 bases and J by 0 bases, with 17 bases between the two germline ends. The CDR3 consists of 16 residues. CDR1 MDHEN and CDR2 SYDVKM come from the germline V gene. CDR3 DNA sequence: TGTGCCAGCGAGTCTCCAGGGTATAGCTCTGGAAACACCATATATTTT. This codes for CASESPGYSSGNTIYF.

The CDR3: CASRPGSSEGSEQFF. For the CDR3, the DNA is TGTGCCAGCAGGCCAGGGTCTAGCGAGGGCAGTGAGCAGTTCTTC. The chain couples TRBV28 to TRBJ2-1, with D perhaps TRBD2 (6 bases). The V and J ends lost 6 bases and 9 bases respectively, with 21 bases between them. This CDR3 region has 15 residues. CDR1 and CDR2 from the germline V gene are MDHEN and SYDVKM.

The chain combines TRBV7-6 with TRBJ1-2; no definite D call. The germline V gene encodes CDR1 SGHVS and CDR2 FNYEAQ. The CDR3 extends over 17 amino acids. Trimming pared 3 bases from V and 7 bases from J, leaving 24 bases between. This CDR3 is CASSFPPYDSAPIGYTF. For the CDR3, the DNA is TGTGCCAGCAGCTTTCCCCCATATGACTCGGCACCGATTGGCTACACCTTC.

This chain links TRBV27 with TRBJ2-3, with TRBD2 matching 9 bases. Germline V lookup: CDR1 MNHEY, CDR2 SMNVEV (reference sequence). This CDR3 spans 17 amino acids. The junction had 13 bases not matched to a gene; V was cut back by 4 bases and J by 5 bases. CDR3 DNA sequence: TGTGCCAGCAGTTCCATACCTAGCGGGAAGGTCAGAGATACGCAGTATTTT. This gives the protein CASSSIPSGKVRDTQYF.

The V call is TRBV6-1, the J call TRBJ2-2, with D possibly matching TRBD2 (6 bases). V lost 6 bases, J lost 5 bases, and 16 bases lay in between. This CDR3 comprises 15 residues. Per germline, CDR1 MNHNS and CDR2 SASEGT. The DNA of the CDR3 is TGTGCCAGCAGAGAACCGGGACTGATAACCGGGGAGCTGTTTTTT. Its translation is CASREPGLITGELFF.

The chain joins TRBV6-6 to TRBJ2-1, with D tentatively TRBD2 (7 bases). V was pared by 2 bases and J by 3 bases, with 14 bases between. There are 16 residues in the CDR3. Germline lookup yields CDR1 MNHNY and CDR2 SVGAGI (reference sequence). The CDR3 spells CASSYRRGRDYNEQFF. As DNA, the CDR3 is TGTGCCAGCAGTTACAGAAGGGGGAGGGACTACAATGAGCAGTTCTTC.

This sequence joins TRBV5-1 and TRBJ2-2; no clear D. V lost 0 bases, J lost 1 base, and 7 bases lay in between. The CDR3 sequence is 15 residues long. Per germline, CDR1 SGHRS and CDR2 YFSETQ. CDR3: CASSLVHLNTGELFF. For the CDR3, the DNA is TGCGCCAGCAGCTTGGTTCATTTGAACACCGGGGAGCTGTTTTTT.

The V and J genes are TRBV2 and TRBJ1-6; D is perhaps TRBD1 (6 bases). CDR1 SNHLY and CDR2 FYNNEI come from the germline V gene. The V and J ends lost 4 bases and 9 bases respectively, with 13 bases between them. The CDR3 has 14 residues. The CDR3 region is CASSAATGSSPLHF. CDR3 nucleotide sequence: TGTGCCAGCAGTGCGGCGACAGGAAGTTCACCCCTCCACTTT.

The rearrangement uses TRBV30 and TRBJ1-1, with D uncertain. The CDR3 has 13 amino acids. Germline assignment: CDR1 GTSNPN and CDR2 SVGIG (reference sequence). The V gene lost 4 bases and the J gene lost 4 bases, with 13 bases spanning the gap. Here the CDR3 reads CAWTVTVGTEAFF. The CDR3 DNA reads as TGTGCCTGGACCGTCACAGTAGGCACTGAAGCTTTCTTT. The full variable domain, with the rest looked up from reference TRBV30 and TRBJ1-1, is SQTIHQWPATLVQPVGSPLSLECTVEGTSNPNLYWYRQAAGRGLQLLFYSVGIGQISSEVPQNLSASRPQDRQFILSSKKLLLSDSGFYLCAWTVTVGTEAFFGQGTRLTVV.

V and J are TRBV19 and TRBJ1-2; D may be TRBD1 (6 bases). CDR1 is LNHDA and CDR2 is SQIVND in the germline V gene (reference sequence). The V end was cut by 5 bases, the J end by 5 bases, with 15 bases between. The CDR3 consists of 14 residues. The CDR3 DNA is TGTGCCAGTAGTGTCCGGGACACAATGTATGGCTACACCTTC. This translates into CASSVRDTMYGYTF. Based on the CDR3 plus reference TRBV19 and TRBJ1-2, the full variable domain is DGGITQSPKYLFRKEGQNVTLSCEQNLNHDAMYWYRQDPGQGLRLIYYSQIVNDFQKGDIAEGYSVSREKKESFPLTVTSAQKNPTAFYLCASSVRDTMYGYTFGSGTRLTVV.

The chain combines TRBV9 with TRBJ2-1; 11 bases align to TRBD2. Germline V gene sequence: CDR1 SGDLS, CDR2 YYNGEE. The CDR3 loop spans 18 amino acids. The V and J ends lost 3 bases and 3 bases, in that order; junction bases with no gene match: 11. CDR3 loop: CASSGLPSGTSGYNEQFF. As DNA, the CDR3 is TGTGCCAGCAGCGGTCTGCCGTCCGGGACTAGCGGCTACAATGAGCAGTTCTTC.

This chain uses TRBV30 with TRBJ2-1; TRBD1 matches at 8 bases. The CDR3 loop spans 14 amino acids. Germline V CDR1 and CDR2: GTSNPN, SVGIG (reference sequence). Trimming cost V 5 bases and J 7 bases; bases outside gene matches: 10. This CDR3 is CAWAAGTGYNEQFF. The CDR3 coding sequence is TGTGCCTGGGCCGCTGGGACAGGCTATAATGAGCAGTTCTTC.